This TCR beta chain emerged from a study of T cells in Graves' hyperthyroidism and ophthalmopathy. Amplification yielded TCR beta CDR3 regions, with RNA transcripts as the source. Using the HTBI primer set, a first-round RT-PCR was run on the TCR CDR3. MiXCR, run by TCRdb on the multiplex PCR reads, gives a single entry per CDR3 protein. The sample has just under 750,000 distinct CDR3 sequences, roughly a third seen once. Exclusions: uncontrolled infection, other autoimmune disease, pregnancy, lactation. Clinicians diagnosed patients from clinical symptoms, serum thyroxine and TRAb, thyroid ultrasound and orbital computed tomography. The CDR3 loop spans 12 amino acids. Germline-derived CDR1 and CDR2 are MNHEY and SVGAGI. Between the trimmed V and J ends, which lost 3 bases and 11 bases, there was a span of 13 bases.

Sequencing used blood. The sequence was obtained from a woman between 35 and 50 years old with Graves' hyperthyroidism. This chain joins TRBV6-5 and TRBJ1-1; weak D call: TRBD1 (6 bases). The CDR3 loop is CASSYPTGDAFF. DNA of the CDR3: TGTGCCAGCAGTTATCCGACAGGTGATGCTTTCTTT.